The 2 T cell receptor beta chains below come from one sample, sequenced in a study of blood T cell repertoires in COVID-19. Profiling relied on immunoSEQ multiplex PCR, and the TCRdb table lists in-frame clones only, not all of them. Altogether a few hundred thousand clones are present, approximately 91% being singletons, with the ten largest covering around 0.94%. The sequenced sample was PBMCs or T cells enriched from blood (not recorded which). These receptor sequences come from a woman in her forties who had been exposed to COVID-19.

This clone is a singleton in its sample. V and J are TRBV6-5 and TRBJ1-1, with D perhaps matching TRBD1 (5 bases). CDR1 is MNHEY, CDR2 SVGAGI, per germline. Between the trimmed V and J ends, which lost 6 bases and 10 bases, there was a span of 12 bases. The CDR3 loop spans 11 amino acids. This chain's CDR3 is CASRGQRRAFF. CDR3 nucleotides: TGTGCCAGCAGAGGACAACGCCGAGCTTTCTTT.

The chain is built from TRBV2 and TRBJ1-1; D is undetermined. Trimming removed 3 bases from V and 4 bases from J, with 18 bases in between. Germline CDR1 is SNHLY and CDR2 is FYNNEI. The CDR3 contains 16 residues. As DNA, the CDR3 is TGTGCCAGCAGTGAGAGACCCCCTGGAGGTATCACTGAAGCTTTCTTT. It encodes CASSERPPGGITEAFF.